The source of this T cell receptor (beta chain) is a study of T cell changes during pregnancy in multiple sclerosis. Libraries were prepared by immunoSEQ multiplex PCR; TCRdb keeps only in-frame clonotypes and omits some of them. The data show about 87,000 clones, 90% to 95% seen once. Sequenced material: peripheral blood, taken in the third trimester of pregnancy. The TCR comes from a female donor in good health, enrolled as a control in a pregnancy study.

CDR3: CASRVSGRAGEQFF. CDR3 sequence (DNA): TGTGCCAGCAGGGTTAGCGGGAGGGCCGGTGAGCAGTTCTTC. The chain links TRBV6-1 to TRBJ2-1, with TRBD2 matching over 11 bases. V dropped 6 bases and J dropped 9; count of bases not matched to a gene: 7. CDR3 length: 14 amino acids. Germline CDR1 and CDR2: MNHNS and SASEGT.